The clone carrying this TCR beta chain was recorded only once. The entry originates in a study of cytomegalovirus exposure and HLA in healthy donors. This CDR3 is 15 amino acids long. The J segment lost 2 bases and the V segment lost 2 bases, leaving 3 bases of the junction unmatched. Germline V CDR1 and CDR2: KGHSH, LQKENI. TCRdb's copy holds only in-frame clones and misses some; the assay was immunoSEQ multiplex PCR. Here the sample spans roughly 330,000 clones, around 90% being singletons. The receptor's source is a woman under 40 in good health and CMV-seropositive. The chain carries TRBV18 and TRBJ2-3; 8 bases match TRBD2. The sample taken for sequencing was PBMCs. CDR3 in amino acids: CASSPAGGLTDTQYF. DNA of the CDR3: TGTGCCAGCTCACCAGCGGGAGGCCTCACAGATACGCAGTATTTT.